Below, 7 T cell receptor beta chains from the same sample are listed, as sequenced in a study of blood T cell repertoires in COVID-19. The table came from immunoSEQ multiplex PCR; TCRdb's copy has only in-frame clones and leaves some out. The repertoire holds around 70,000 clones, 70% to 90% seen once, with about 12% in the top ten. Sequenced sample: peripheral blood. These receptors all stem from a human donor in a cohort sampled during active COVID-19.

There are a few counts of this clone. The chain joins TRBV15 to TRBJ2-7, with D possibly TRBD2 on 6 matching bases. The CDR3 is 17 residues long. Between the trimmed V and J ends, which lost 0 bases and 3 bases, there was a span of 18 bases. Looked up from germline, CDR1 is LNHNV and CDR2 is YYDKDF (reference sequence). In nucleotides, the CDR3 is TGTGCCACCAGCAGAGACGAAACGGGGGAGGCCCTCTACGAGCAGTACTTC. Its protein product is CATSRDETGEALYEQYF. Drawing the rest from reference TRBV15 and TRBJ2-7, the complete variable domain is DAMVIQNPRYQVTQFGKPVTLSCSQTLNHNVMYWYQQKSSQAPKLLFHYYDKDFNNEADTPDNFQSRRPNTSFCFLDIRSPGLGDTAMYLCATSRDETGEALYEQYFGPGTRLTVT.

This clone occurred a few times. The rearrangement uses TRBV19 and TRBJ1-6; 8 nucleotides agree with TRBD1. CDR3 size: 15 residues. J lost 10 bases, V lost 3 bases, and 8 bases had no gene match. The germline V gene encodes CDR1 LNHDA and CDR2 SQIVND (reference sequence). The CDR3: CASSIGDRSGSPLHF. CDR3 DNA sequence: TGTGCCAGTAGTATTGGGGACAGGAGCGGCTCACCCCTCCACTTT.

This clone has just one count. This chain links TRBV24-1 with TRBJ1-2; weak D call: TRBD1 (6 bases). Germline V gene sequence: CDR1 KGHDR, CDR2 SFDVKD. V lost 3 bases and J lost 3, with 10 bases in between. The CDR3 totals 14 residues. CDR3 DNA sequence: TGTGCCACCAGTGATGGCGAGGGGGACTATGGCTACACCTTC. Translation gives CATSDGEGDYGYTF.

The chain recombines TRBV5-1 with TRBJ2-3; D is ambiguous. The germline V gene has CDR1 SGHRS and CDR2 YFSETQ. The length of the CDR3 is 13 residues. V lost 3 bases, J lost 1 base, and 6 bases lay in between. As DNA, the CDR3 is TGCGCCAGCAGCTACCAGGGCACAGATACGCAGTATTTT. Translation: CASSYQGTDTQYF.

V gene TRBV2 combines with J gene TRBJ2-6, with TRBD1 matching 7 bases. The J segment lost 2 bases and the V segment lost 3 bases, leaving 7 bases of the junction unmatched. The germline V gene encodes CDR1 SNHLY and CDR2 FYNNEI. This CDR3 comprises 17 residues. CDR3 sequence reads: CASSERGRLPGANVLTF. The DNA of the CDR3 is TGTGCCAGCAGTGAGAGGGGGCGGCTCCCTGGGGCCAACGTCCTGACTTTC.

The chain recombines TRBV9 with TRBJ2-2; TRBD2 matches 7 bases. J lost 5 bases, V lost 4 bases, and 14 bases had no gene match. The CDR3 contains 17 residues. Germline V gene lookup returns CDR1 SGDLS and CDR2 YYNGEE. For the CDR3, the DNA is TGTGCCAGCAGCACTTCAATGAGCGGGGACTGGACCGGGGAGCTGTTTTTT. It is translated as CASSTSMSGDWTGELFF.

This clone appeared once. The gene calls are TRBV7-8 and TRBJ1-2; a possible D gene is TRBD1 (5 bases). The CDR3 is 14 residues long. Trimming took off 5 bases at V and 4 bases at J, with 14 bases between the two ends. Germline CDR1 SGHVS, CDR2 FQNEAQ. CDR3 region: CASSREGQIYGYTF. As DNA, the CDR3 is TGTGCCAGCAGCCGAGAAGGACAAATCTATGGCTACACCTTC.